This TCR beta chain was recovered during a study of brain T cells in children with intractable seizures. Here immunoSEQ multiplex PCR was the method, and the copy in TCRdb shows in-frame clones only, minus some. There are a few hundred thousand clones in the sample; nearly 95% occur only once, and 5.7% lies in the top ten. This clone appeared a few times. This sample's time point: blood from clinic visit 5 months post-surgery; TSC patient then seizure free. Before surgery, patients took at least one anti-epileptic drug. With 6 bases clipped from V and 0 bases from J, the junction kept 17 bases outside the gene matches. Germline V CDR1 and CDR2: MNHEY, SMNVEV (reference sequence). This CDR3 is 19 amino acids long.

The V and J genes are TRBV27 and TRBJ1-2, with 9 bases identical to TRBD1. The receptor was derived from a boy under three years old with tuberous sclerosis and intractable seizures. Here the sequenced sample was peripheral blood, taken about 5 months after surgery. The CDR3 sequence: CASSLEVRDREFPNYGYTF. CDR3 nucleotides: TGTGCCAGCAGCCTCGAGGTCCGGGACAGGGAGTTCCCTAACTATGGCTACACCTTC.